These T cell receptor beta chains were read from a single sample in a study of blood T cell repertoires in COVID-19. Clones were sequenced by immunoSEQ multiplex PCR, and TCRdb holds only the in-frame ones, with some missing. The sample consists of around 260,000 clones, 80% to 95% of them appearing once. Material: peripheral blood. All receptors come from a person aged 18-30 years with COVID-19, enrolled during active disease. Each CDR3 is given with its conserved first and last residue. Each record gives: D gene, clone size, V gene, J gene, CDR3 DNA, CDR3 protein. A D gene is named only where the DNA matches it firmly. Clone size is stated in some rows and not others, as once, few, many or a class when expanded.

TRBD2	NA	TRBV5-1	TRBJ2-1	TGCGCCAGCAGCTTGCCCGGGACTAGCGTTAACAATGAGCAGTTCTTC	CASSLPGTSVNNEQFF
TRBD1	NA	TRBV9	TRBJ1-6	TGTGCCAGCAGCTCGGGAGGGACAGGGAATAATTCACCCCTCCACTTT	CASSSGGTGNNSPLHF
NA	NA	TRBV4-1	TRBJ2-1	TGCGCCAGCAGCATCCGGGATAACGCTTACCCCAATGAGCAGTTCTTC	CASSIRDNAYPNEQFF
NA	NA	TRBV9	TRBJ2-7	TGTGCCAGCAGCGTGGGGGCTAGCGGCTACGAGCAGTACTTC	CASSVGASGYEQYF
NA	NA	TRBV5-6	TRBJ2-1	TGTGCCAGCAGCTTGCCAACTCCCTACTACAATGAGCAGTTCTTC	CASSLPTPYYNEQFF
NA	NA	TRBV25-1	TRBJ2-2	TGTGCCAGCAGTGGGCTACAGGCGACGAACACCGGGGAGCTGTTTTTT	CASSGLQATNTGELFF
TRBD2	NA	TRBV19	TRBJ2-7	TGTGCCAGTAGTCCCCTAGCGGGAGTCCACGAGCAGTACTTC	CASSPLAGVHEQYF
TRBD2	NA	TRBV2	TRBJ2-3	TGTGCCAGCAGCACCGACGCCGAAACCGGGACTAGCACGACAGATACGCAGTATTTT	CASSTDAETGTSTTDTQYF
NA	NA	TRBV27	TRBJ2-7	TGTGCCAGCAGCCGGGGACAAACCTACGAGCAGTACTTC	CASSRGQTYEQYF
NA	NA	TRBV20-1	TRBJ2-7	TGCAGTGCTAGTCAAGGAGCTTCCTACGAGCAGTACTTC	CSASQGASYEQYF
NA	NA	TRBV14	TRBJ1-4	TGTGCCAGCAGCCACCCCTTAGCGGCTGAAAAACTGTTTTTT	CASSHPLAAEKLFF
NA	NA	TRBV10-2	TRBJ2-3	TGCGCCAGCAGTGAAGGAGAAAGACCCACAGATACGCAGTATTTT	CASSEGERPTDTQYF
TRBD2	once	TRBV6-5	TRBJ2-1	TGTGCCAGCAGTTACCAACCACTAGCGGCCAGAGTAAAGCAGTTCTTC	CASSYQPLAARVKQFF
NA	NA	TRBV7-2	TRBJ2-2	TGTGCCAGTGGAGCGGAACCGAACACCGGGGAGCTGTTTTTT	CASGAEPNTGELFF
TRBD2	NA	TRBV5-1	TRBJ2-2	TGCGCCAGCAGCTCCACCGTCACTAGCGGGAGGTCCACCGGGGAGCTGTTTTTT	CASSSTVTSGRSTGELFF
TRBD1	NA	TRBV2	TRBJ2-2	TGTGCCAGCAGTCCCCGGGACAGGGCGAACACCGGGGAGCTGTTTTTT	CASSPRDRANTGELFF
NA	NA	TRBV19	TRBJ2-1	TGTGCCAGTAGGGGGACTCAAAAGTTCAATGAGCAGTTCTTC	CASRGTQKFNEQFF
TRBD2	NA	TRBV2	TRBJ2-7	TGTGCCAGCCGGGGGGGCATAACCTACGAGCAGTACTTC	CASRGGITYEQYF
TRBD2	NA	TRBV7-2	TRBJ2-1	TGTGCCAGCAGTCTGACTAGCGGGGCCCAGATCGGTGAGCAGTTCTTC	CASSLTSGAQIGEQFF
NA	NA	TRBV3-1/TRBV3-2	TRBJ1-2	TGTGCCAGCAGCCAAGGGATAGGACTTCAGAACTATGGCTACACCTTC	CASSQGIGLQNYGYTF
TRBD2	NA	TRBV19	TRBJ2-3	TGTGCCCGTCGGGGGGAAGCGGGAGGTTTAATCGCAGATACGCAGTATTTT	CARRGEAGGLIADTQYF
NA	NA	TRBV10-3	TRBJ2-2	TGTGCCCCCTCGGCAGCGGGGAACACCGGGGAGCTGTTTTTT	CAPSAAGNTGELFF
NA	NA	TRBV6-1	TRBJ2-4	TGTGCCAGCAGTGAAGAGTTCAGATTGTTGGACATTCAGTACTTC	CASSEEFRLLDIQYF
TRBD2	NA	TRBV29-1	TRBJ2-1	TGCAGCGTTGACCAATCCCAAGCGGGAGGGTCCTACTACAATGAGCAGTTCTTC	CSVDQSQAGGSYYNEQFF
NA	NA	TRBV29-1	TRBJ2-3	TGCAGCGTTGATCCCCCAGGCACAGATACGCAGTATTTT	CSVDPPGTDTQYF
TRBD1	NA	TRBV7-8	TRBJ2-2	TGTGCCAGCAGCTCCCGGACAGGGGACGCCGGGGAGCTGTTTTTT	CASSSRTGDAGELFF
TRBD1	NA	TRBV5-5	TRBJ2-7	TGTGCCAGCAGCTTTGGACAGGCCCCATCCTACGAGCAGTACTTC	CASSFGQAPSYEQYF
TRBD2	once	TRBV6-2/TRBV6-3	TRBJ2-3	TGTGCCAGCACCCCTCTAGCGGGAGGAAAGTCAGATACGCAGTATTTT	CASTPLAGGKSDTQYF
TRBD1	NA	TRBV29-1	TRBJ1-5	TGCAGCGTTGAGACTCAGGGACAGAGGGGTCAGCCCCAGCATTTT	CSVETQGQRGQPQHF
NA	NA	TRBV9	TRBJ1-5	TGTGCCAGCAGCCCCACAGGGTCTAGCAATCAGCCCCAGCATTTT	CASSPTGSSNQPQHF
TRBD1	NA	TRBV2	TRBJ2-1	TGTGCCAGCAGTGAAGCGCGGGACAGGGCTGACAATGAGCAGTTCTTC	CASSEARDRADNEQFF
TRBD2	once	TRBV24-1	TRBJ2-2	TGTGCCACCAGTGAGCCCCCAACTAGCGGGAGAGTCACCGGGGAGCTGTTTTTT	CATSEPPTSGRVTGELFF
NA	NA	TRBV7-2	TRBJ1-5	TGTGCCAGCAGCTTAGTGTCAGGGGCTTTCAATCAGCCCCAGCATTTT	CASSLVSGAFNQPQHF
NA	many	TRBV24-1	TRBJ1-2	TGTGCCACCAGTGATCTCCGGACAGAGGGCTACACCTTC	CATSDLRTEGYTF
NA	NA	TRBV6-2/TRBV6-3	TRBJ1-5	TGTGCCAGCAGTTGGGGACTTGGGCAGCCCCAGCATTTT	CASSWGLGQPQHF
NA	NA	TRBV20-1	TRBJ2-1	TGCAGTGCTAGAGTACTAGGACAGCAGTTCTTC	CSARVLGQQFF
NA	NA	TRBV6-2/TRBV6-3	TRBJ2-7	TGTGCCAGCAGTTACAGCAACTACTACGAGCAGTACTTC	CASSYSNYYEQYF
TRBD2	NA	TRBV2	TRBJ2-4	TGTGCCAGCAGAGAGGGACTAGCGGGAGGGCCCGTTGGCAAAAACATTCAGTACTTC	CASREGLAGGPVGKNIQYF
TRBD1	NA	TRBV30	TRBJ2-4	TGTGCCTGGATGGCGCGGGACAGGGGCGCGAGGAGGAACATTCAGTACTTC	CAWMARDRGARRNIQYF
TRBD1	NA	TRBV7-9	TRBJ2-7	TGTGCCAGCAGCCAGGGACAGGACGAGCAGTACTTC	CASSQGQDEQYF
TRBD1	NA	TRBV19	TRBJ2-2	TGTGCCACATCCGGGACAGGGTCCGGGGAGCTGTTTTTT	CATSGTGSGELFF
NA	once	TRBV2	TRBJ1-4	TGTGCCAGCAGTGAACCACAGGGTTGGGAGGAAAAACTGTTTTTT	CASSEPQGWEEKLFF
NA	NA	TRBV7-9	TRBJ1-5	TGTGCCAGCAGCTCCAGCGATCAGCCCCAGCATTTT	CASSSSDQPQHF
TRBD1	NA	TRBV10-3	TRBJ2-5	TGTGCCATCAGGGGACAGGGAGAAGAGACCCAGTACTTC	CAIRGQGEETQYF
TRBD2	NA	TRBV19	TRBJ2-1	TGTGCCAGTAGTGTTGGACTAGCTGCCATGGTTGAGCAGTTCTTC	CASSVGLAAMVEQFF
TRBD2	NA	TRBV30	TRBJ2-5	TGTGCCTGGAGGACTAGCGGGAGAGAGACCCAGTACTTC	CAWRTSGRETQYF
NA	NA	TRBV7-2	TRBJ1-2	TGTGCCAGCAGCTTAGCCCTAGCAGGTTCCTATGGCTACACCTTC	CASSLALAGSYGYTF
NA	NA	TRBV27	TRBJ2-7	TGTGCCAGCAGTCTGACCTGGGGGCATTACGAGCAGTACTTC	CASSLTWGHYEQYF
TRBD2	NA	TRBV5-1	TRBJ2-3	TGCGCCAGCAGCGGGACTAGCGGCACCACTAGCACAGATACGCAGTATTTT	CASSGTSGTTSTDTQYF
NA	NA	TRBV28	TRBJ1-5	TGTGCCAGCAGCCTAGGGGGGGGCAATCAGCCCCAGCATTTT	CASSLGGGNQPQHF